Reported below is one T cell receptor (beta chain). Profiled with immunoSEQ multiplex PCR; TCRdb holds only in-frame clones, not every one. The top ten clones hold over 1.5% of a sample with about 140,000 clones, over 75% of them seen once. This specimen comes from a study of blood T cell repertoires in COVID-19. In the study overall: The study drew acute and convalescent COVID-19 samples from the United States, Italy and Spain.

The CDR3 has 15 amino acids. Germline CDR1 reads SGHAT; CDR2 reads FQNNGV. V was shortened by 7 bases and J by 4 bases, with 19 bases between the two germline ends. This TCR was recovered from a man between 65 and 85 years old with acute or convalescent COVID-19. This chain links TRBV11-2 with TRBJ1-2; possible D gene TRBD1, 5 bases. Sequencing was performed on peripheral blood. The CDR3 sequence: CASKDLTRVLYGYTF. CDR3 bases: TGTGCCAGCAAGGATTTAACCAGGGTACTCTATGGCTACACCTTC.